This T cell receptor (beta chain) emerged from a study of blood T cell repertoires in COVID-19. Per the germline V gene, CDR1 is SGHTA and CDR2 is FQGNSA. The CDR3 contains 13 residues. V was cut by 6 bases and J by 4 bases, with 10 bases left in between. Libraries were prepared by immunoSEQ multiplex PCR; TCRdb keeps only in-frame clonotypes and omits some of them. The sample records under 450,000 clones, roughly nine tenths being singletons. The sequence derives from a woman in her 40s who had been exposed to COVID-19. The chain joins TRBV7-2 to TRBJ2-4; D call uncertain. Input material: PBMCs or T cells enriched from blood (not recorded which). The CDR3 region has the DNA TGTGCCAGCAGTACAGCCCCGAAAAACATTCAGTACTTC. Translation: CASSTAPKNIQYF.